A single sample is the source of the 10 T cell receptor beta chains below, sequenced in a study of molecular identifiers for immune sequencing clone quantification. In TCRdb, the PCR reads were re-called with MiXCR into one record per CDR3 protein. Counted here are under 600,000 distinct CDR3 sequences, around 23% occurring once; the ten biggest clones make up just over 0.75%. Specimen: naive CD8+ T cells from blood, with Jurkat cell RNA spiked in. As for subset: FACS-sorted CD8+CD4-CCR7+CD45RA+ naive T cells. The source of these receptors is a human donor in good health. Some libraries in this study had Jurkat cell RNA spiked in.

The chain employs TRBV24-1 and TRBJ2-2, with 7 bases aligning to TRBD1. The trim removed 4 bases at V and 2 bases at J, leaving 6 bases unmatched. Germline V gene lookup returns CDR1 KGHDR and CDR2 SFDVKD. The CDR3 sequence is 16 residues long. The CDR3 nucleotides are TGTGCCACCAGTGACTCCGGGACAGATAACACCGGGGAGCTGTTTTTT. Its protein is CATSDSGTDNTGELFF.

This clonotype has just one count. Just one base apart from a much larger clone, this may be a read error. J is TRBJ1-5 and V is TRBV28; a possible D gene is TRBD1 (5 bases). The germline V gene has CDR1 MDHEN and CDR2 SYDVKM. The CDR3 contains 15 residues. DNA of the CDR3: TGTGCCAGCGGTTTCTCAGGGAATAGCAATCAGCCCCAGCATTTT. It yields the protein CASGFSGNSNQPQHF.

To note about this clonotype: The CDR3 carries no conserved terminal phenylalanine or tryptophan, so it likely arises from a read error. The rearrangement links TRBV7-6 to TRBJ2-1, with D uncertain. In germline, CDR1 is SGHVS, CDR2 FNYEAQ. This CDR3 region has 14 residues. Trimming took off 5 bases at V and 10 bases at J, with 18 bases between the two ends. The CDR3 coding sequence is TGTGCCAGCAGCCAGGCATCGGCTAGGTGGGAGCAGTTCCTC. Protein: CASSQASARWEQFL.

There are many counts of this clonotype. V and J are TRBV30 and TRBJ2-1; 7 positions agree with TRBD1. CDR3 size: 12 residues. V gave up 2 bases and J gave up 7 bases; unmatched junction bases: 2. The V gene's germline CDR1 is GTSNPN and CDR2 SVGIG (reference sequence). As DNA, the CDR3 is TGTGCCTGGAGTAGACAGGGAAATGAGCAGTTCTTC. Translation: CAWSRQGNEQFF.

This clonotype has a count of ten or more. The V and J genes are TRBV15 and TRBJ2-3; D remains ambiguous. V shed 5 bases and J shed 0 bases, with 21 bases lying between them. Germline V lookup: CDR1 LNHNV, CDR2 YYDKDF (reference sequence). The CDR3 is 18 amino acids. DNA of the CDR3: TGTGCCACCAGCGATAATAGATTCAGGTTGACTAGCACAGATACGCAGTATTTT. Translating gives CATSDNRFRLTSTDTQYF.

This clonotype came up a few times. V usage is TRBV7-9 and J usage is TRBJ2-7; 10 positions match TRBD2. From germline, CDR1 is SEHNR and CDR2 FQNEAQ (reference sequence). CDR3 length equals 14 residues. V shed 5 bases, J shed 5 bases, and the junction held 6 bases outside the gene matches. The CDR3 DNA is TGTGCCAGCAGCCCCCCTAGCGGGAGCCACGAGCAGTACTTC. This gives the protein CASSPPSGSHEQYF.

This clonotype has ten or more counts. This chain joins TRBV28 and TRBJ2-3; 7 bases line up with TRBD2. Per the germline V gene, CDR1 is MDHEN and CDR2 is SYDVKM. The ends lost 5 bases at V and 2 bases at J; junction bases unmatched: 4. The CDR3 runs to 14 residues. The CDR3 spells CASSEAGPTDTQYF. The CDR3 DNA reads TGTGCCAGCAGTGAAGCGGGACCCACAGATACGCAGTATTTT.

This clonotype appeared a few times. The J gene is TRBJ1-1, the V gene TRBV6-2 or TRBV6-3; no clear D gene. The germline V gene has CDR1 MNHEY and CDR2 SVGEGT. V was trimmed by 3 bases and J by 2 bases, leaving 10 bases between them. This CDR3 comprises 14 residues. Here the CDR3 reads CASSYSSVNTEAFF. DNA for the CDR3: TGTGCCAGCAGTTATTCTTCGGTTAACACTGAAGCTTTCTTT.

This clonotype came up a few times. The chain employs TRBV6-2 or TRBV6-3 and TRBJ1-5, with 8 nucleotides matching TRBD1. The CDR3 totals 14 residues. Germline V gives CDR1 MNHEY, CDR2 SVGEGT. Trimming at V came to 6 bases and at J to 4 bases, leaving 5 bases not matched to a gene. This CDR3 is CASSSGGPNQPQHF. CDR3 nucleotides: TGTGCCAGCAGCTCAGGGGGCCCAAATCAGCCCCAGCATTTT.

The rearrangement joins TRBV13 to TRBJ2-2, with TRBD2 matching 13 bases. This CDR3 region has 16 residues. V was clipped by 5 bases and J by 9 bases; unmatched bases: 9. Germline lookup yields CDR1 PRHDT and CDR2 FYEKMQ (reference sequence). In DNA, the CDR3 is TGTGCCAGCAGCCCCGGGACTAGCGGGACTGGCTGGGAGCTGTTTTTT. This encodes CASSPGTSGTGWELFF.